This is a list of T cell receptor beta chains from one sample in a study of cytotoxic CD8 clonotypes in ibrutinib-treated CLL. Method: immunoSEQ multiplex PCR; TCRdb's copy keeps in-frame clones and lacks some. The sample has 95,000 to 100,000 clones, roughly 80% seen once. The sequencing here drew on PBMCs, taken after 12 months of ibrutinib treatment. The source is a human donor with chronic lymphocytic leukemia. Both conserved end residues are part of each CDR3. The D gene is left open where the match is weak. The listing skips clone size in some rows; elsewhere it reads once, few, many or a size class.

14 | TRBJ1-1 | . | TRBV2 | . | TGTGCCAGCAGTGCCCAGGGTCTGGGCACTGAAGCTTTCTTT | CASSAQGLGTEAFF
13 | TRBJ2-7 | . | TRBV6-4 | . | TGTGCCAGCAGCAGGGCCCGGGGTTACGAGCAGTACTTC | CASSRARGYEQYF
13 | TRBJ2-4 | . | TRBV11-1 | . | TGTGCCAGCAGCTTATTTGGTGTGAACATTCAGTACTTC | CASSLFGVNIQYF
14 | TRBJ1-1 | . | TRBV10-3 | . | TGTGCCATTCGGTCGGGGGCTCGGGCCACTGAAGCTTTCTTT | CAIRSGARATEAFF
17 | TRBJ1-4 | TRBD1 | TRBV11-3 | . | TGTGCCAGCAGCTTAGGGACAGGGGTCTCCGAAACCGAAAAACTGTTTTTT | CASSLGTGVSETEKLFF
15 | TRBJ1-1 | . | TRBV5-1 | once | TGCGCCAGCAGCTTACAGTCCCCAAGGAACACTGAAGCTTTCTTT | CASSLQSPRNTEAFF
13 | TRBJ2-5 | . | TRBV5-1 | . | TGCGCCAGCAGCTCGGGAACCCAAGAGACCCAGTACTTC | CASSSGTQETQYF
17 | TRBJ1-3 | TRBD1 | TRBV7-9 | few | TGTGCCAGCAGCTTAGGACAGGGCCCCAGCTCTGGAAACACCATATATTTT | CASSLGQGPSSGNTIYF
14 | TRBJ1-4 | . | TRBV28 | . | TGTGCCAGCAGGGGGGGCGGTTCTAATGAAAAACTGTTTTTT | CASRGGGSNEKLFF
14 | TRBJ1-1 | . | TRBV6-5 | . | TGTGCCAGTAGTCCCCGGGGGATGAACACTGAAGCTTTCTTT | CASSPRGMNTEAFF
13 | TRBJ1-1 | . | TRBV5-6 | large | TGTGCCAGCAGCTTGGGATGGGTTACTGAAGCTTTCTTT | CASSLGWVTEAFF
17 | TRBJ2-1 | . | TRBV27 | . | TGTGCCAGCAGTTTCCCCGGGTTTAGGGTAGACGACAATGAGCAGTTCTTC | CASSFPGFRVDDNEQFF
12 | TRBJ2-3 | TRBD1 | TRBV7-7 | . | TGTGCCAGCAGCGAACAGGGGGATACGCAGTATTTT | CASSEQGDTQYF
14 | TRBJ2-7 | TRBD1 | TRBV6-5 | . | TGTGCCAGCAGGCCTGCGGACAGGGCCTACGAGCAGTACTTC | CASRPADRAYEQYF
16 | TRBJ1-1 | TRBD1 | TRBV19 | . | TGTGCCAGTAGTATAGGGTCGGGACAGGGGAACACTGAAGCTTTCTTT | CASSIGSGQGNTEAFF
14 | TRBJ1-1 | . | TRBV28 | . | TGTGCCAGCACCCCCAGGGGAGGGAACACTGAAGCTTTCTTT | CASTPRGGNTEAFF
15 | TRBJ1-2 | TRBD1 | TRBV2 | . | TGTGCCAGCAGTAGGGGACAGGGTCAGAACTATGGCTACACCTTC | CASSRGQGQNYGYTF
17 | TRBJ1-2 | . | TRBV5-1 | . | TGCGCCAGCAGCTTGGGGGGAGCAGGCATGGCATCGGGAGGCTACACCTTC | CASSLGGAGMASGGYTF
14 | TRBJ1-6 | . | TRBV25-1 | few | TGTGCCAGCCGACAGTCAGTGTATAATTCACCCCTCCACTTT | CASRQSVYNSPLHF
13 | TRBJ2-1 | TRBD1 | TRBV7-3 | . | TGTGCCAGCAGCCGACAGGGCTACAATGAGCAGTTCTTC | CASSRQGYNEQFF
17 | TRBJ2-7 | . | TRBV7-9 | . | TGTGCCAGCAGCTTAAAAGGGGTTATGCGGGACAGCAACGAGCAGTACTTC | CASSLKGVMRDSNEQYF
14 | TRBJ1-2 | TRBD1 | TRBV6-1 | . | TGTGCCTGTTGCCTCATGACAGGGGGAAGTGGCTACACCTTC | CACCLMTGGSGYTF
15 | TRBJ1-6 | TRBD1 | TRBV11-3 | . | TGTGCCAGCAGCTTCCGGACAGGGAGTTATTCACCCCTCCACTTT | CASSFRTGSYSPLHF
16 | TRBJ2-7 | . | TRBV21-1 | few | TGTGCCAGCAGCAAAGTTGAGACAGGCCCCTTATACGAGCAGTACTTC | CASSKVETGPLYEQYF
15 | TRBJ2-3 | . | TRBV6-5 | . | TGTGCCAGCAGCCCAATCGGGTGGGGCACAGATACGCAGTATTTT | CASSPIGWGTDTQYF
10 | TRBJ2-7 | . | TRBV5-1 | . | TGCGCCAGCAGCATAGACAGGCCAGACTTC | CASSIDRPDF